The 3 T cell receptor beta chains presented below share a single source sample, sequenced in a study of cytomegalovirus exposure and HLA in healthy donors. Use of 60 Vbeta and 13 Jbeta primers characterized the PCR. The method was immunoSEQ multiplex PCR; TCRdb's version includes in-frame clones alone and lacks a portion of them. The sample carries about 150,000 clones, around 84% recorded once. Sequences were obtained from PBMCs. These receptors originate from a boy between 2 and 10 years old in good health and CMV-seronegative.

This chain's CDR3 is CASSPEATNEKLFF. The CDR3 DNA reads TGTGCCAGCAGCCCAGAAGCAACTAATGAAAAACTGTTTTTT. The chain couples TRBV7-2 to TRBJ1-4, with D hard to call. Per germline, CDR1 SGHTA and CDR2 FQGNSA. The ends were cut back, 5 bases at V and 0 bases at J, with 7 bases in the middle. The CDR3 has 14 amino acids.

This clone was found once. The chain recombines TRBV7-9 with TRBJ1-4; D not certain. Trimming shortened V by 5 bases and J by 5 bases, and 15 bases separated the two germline ends. There are 15 residues in the CDR3. Germline V gives CDR1 SEHNR, CDR2 FQNEAQ (reference sequence). CDR3 in amino acids: CASSPSNTVNEKLFF. The CDR3 nucleotides read TGTGCCAGCAGCCCTTCGAACACCGTAAATGAAAAACTGTTTTTT.

This clone was recorded once. This chain links TRBV14 with TRBJ1-2; D might be TRBD1 (6 bases). Germline assignment: CDR1 SGHDN and CDR2 FVKESK. V dropped 2 bases and J dropped 4 bases, with 23 bases sitting between them. CDR3 size: 18 residues. The CDR3 DNA reads as TGTGCCAGCAGCCAATTTTCCAGGGCGACCGGGACACCCTATGGCTACACCTTC. Translation: CASSQFSRATGTPYGYTF.